These 5 T cell receptor beta chains were sequenced from one sample in a study of blood T cell repertoires in COVID-19. Profiling relied on immunoSEQ multiplex PCR, and the TCRdb table lists in-frame clones only, not all of them. The top ten hold less than 9.5% of the sample, which has 220,000 or so clones, approximately 85% seen once. The material sequenced was peripheral blood. All receptors come from a woman aged 80 or older with COVID-19, enrolled during active disease.

DNA of the CDR3: TGTGCCAGTAGGGTTTCTCGAGCGGACACTGAAGCTTTCTTT. The encoded protein is CASRVSRADTEAFF. The chain couples TRBV19 to TRBJ1-1; D unclear. V was cut by 6 bases and J by 3 bases, with 14 bases left in between. Per the germline V gene, CDR1 is LNHDA and CDR2 is SQIVND (reference sequence). The CDR3 length is 14 residues.

This clone appeared a single time. V gene TRBV30 combines with J gene TRBJ2-2; D not certain. This CDR3 contains 13 residues. CDR1 and CDR2 from the germline V gene are GTSNPN and SVGIG (reference sequence). V lost 2 bases to trimming and J lost 4 bases, with 8 bases between them. The CDR3 DNA is TGTGCCTGGAGTTGGCAGATCACCGGGGAGCTGTTTTTT. This sequence encodes CAWSWQITGELFF.

The chain joins TRBV7-3 to TRBJ1-1; D is unresolved. The CDR3 is made up of 14 amino acids. CDR1 is SGHTA and CDR2 is FQGTGA in the germline V gene. Trimming cost V 0 bases and J 0 bases, with 5 bases left between them. CDR3 residues: CASSLTAVNTEAFF. The DNA of the CDR3 is TGTGCCAGCAGCTTAACCGCGGTGAACACTGAAGCTTTCTTT.

V is TRBV6-5 and J is TRBJ2-3, with D unresolved. The CDR3 contains 13 residues. V was clipped by 7 bases and J by 1 base, with 9 bases between them. The V gene's germline CDR1 is MNHEY and CDR2 SVGAGI. The CDR3 nucleotides read TGTGCCAGCACGCGAACAGGCACAGATACGCAGTATTTT. Amino acids: CASTRTGTDTQYF.

The chain combines TRBV11-2 with TRBJ2-3, with no clear D. V lost 5 bases, J lost 2 bases, and 5 bases lay in between. The CDR3 contains 12 residues. Germline assignment: CDR1 SGHAT and CDR2 FQNNGV. This chain's CDR3 is CASSPNTDTQYF. The DNA of the CDR3 is TGTGCCAGCAGCCCCAACACAGATACGCAGTATTTT. The full variable domain, its missing parts supplied by reference TRBV11-2 and TRBJ2-3, is EAGVAQSPRYKIIEKRQSVAFWCNPISGHATLYWYQQILGQGPKLLIQFQNNGVVDDSQLPKDRFSAERLKGVDSTLKIQPAKLEDSAVYLCASSPNTDTQYFGPGTRLTVL.